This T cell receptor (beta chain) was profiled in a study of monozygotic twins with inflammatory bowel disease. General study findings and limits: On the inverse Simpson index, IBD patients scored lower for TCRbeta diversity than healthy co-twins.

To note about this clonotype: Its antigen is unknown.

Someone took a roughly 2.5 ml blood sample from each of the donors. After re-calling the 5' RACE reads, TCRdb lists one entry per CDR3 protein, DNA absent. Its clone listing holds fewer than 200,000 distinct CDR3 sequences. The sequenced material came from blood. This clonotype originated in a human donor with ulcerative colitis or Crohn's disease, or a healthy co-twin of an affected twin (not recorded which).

The CDR3 spells CASSSNQPQHF. The chain joins TRBV12-3 or TRBV12-4 to TRBJ1-5. The CDR3 totals 11 residues.